The clone carrying this T cell receptor beta chain was recorded at least ten times. The antigen is unknown. The sample belongs to a study of T-cell reconstitution after alpha-beta-depleted transplantation in children. Study-wide results and caveats: After one year, T-cell counts and TCRbeta diversity mostly came from new T cells.

The CDR3 has 16 residues. Trimming stripped 8 bases from V and 4 bases from J, with 18 bases between. As it was prepared, the TCRbeta library received unique molecular identifiers. MiXCR, applied by TCRdb to the PCR reads, yields one record per CDR3 protein. The sample consists of approximately 230,000 distinct CDR3 sequences, 20% to 30% of them appearing once. The input for sequencing was PBMCs, taken before TCRalphabeta/CD19-depleted stem cell transplant. The sequence was obtained from a girl aged 2 to 10 with Fanconi anemia, due to receive a stem cell transplant. The chain links TRBV12-3 or TRBV12-4 to TRBJ1-6; D perhaps matches TRBD1 (6 bases). The CDR3 protein is CASHLEGDTYNSPLHF. The CDR3 DNA follows: TGTGCCAGCCATTTAGAAGGGGACACTTATAATTCACCCCTCCACTTT.